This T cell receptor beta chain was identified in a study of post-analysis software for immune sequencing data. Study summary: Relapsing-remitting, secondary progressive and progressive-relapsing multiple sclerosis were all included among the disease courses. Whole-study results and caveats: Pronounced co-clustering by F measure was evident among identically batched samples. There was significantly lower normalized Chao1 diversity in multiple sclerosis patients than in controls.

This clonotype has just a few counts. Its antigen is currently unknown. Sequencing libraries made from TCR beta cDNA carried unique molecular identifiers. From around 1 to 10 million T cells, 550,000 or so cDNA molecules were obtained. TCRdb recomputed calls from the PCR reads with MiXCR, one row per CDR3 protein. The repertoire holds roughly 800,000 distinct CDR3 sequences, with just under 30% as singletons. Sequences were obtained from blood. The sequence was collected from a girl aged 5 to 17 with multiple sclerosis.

Here the CDR3 reads CSVRDSGRAYNEQFF. The CDR3 coding sequence is TGCAGTGTTAGGGACAGCGGGAGGGCCTACAATGAGCAGTTCTTC. The chain combines TRBV20-1 with TRBJ2-1; 10 positions match TRBD2. CDR1 and CDR2 (germline): DFQATT, SNEGSKA (reference sequence). This CDR3 has 15 amino acids. V shed 7 bases and J 2 bases; nucleotides not matched to a gene: 8.